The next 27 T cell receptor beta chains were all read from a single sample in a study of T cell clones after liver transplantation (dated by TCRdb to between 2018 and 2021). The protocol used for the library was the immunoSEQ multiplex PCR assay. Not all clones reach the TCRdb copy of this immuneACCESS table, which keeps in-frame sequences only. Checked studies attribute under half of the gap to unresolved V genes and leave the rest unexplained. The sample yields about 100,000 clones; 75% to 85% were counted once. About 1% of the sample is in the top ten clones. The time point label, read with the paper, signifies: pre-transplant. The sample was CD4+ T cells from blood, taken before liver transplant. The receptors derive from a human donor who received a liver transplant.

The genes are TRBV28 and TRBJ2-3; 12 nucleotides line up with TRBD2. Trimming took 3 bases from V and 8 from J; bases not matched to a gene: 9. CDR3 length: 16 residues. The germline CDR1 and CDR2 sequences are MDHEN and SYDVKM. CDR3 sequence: CASSFYLASGRGTQYF. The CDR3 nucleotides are TGTGCCAGCAGTTTTTATCTCGCTAGCGGGAGGGGTACGCAGTATTTT. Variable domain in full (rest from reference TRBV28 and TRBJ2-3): DVKVTQSSRYLVKRTGEKVFLECVQDMDHENMFWYRQDPGLGLRLIYFSYDVKMKEKGDIPEGYSVSREKKERFSLILESASTNQTSMYLCASSFYLASGRGTQYFGPGTRLTVL.

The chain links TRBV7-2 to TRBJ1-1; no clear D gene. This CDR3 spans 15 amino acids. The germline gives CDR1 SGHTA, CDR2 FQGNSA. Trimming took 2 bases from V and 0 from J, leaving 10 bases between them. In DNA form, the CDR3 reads TGTGCCAGCAGCTTAAGTCCTGCGATGAACACTGAAGCTTTCTTT. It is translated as CASSLSPAMNTEAFF.

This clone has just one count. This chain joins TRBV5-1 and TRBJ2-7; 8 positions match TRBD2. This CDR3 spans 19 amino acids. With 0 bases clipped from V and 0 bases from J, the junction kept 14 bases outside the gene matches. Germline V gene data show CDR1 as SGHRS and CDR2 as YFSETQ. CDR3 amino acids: CASSLVFGRGTTNSYEQYF. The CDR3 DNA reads TGCGCCAGCAGCTTGGTCTTCGGGAGGGGGACAACGAACTCCTACGAGCAGTACTTC.

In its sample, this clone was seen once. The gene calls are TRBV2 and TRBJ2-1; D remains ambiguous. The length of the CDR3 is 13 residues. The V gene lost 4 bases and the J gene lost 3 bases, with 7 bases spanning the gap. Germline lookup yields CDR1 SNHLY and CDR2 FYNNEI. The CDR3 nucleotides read TGTGCCAGCAGTGTTGTCAACTACAATGAGCAGTTCTTC. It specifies CASSVVNYNEQFF.

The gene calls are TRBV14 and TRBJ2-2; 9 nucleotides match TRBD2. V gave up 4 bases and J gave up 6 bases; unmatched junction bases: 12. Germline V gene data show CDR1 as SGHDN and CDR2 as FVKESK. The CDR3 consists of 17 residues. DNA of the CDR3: TGTGCCAGCAGCCGTGAAGCGGGGGGCCTATTCGCCGGGGAGCTGTTTTTT. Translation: CASSREAGGLFAGELFF.

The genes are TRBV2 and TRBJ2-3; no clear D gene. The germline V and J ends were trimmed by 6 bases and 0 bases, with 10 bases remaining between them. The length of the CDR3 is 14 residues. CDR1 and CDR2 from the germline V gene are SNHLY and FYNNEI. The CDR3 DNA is TGTGCCAGCAGCAGAGTCTCTAGCACAGATACGCAGTATTTT. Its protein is CASSRVSSTDTQYF.

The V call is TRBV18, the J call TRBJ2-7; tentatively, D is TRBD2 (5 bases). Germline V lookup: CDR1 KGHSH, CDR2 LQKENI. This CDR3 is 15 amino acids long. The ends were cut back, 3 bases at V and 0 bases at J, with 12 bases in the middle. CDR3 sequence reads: CASSPPTAGSYEQYF. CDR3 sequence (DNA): TGTGCCAGCTCACCTCCCACGGCGGGCTCCTACGAGCAGTACTTC.

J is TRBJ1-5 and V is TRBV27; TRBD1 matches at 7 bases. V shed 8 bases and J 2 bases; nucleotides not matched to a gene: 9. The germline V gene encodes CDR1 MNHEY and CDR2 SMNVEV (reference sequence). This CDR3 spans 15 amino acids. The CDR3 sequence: CASAPTGKGNQPQHF. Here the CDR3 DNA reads TGTGCCAGCGCACCGACAGGGAAGGGCAATCAGCCCCAGCATTTT.

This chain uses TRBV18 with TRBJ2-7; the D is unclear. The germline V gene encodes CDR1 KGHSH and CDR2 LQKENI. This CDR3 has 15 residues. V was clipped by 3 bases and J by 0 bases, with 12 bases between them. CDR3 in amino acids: CASSPRASSSYEQYF. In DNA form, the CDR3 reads TGTGCCAGCTCACCCCGAGCGTCGAGCTCCTACGAGCAGTACTTC.

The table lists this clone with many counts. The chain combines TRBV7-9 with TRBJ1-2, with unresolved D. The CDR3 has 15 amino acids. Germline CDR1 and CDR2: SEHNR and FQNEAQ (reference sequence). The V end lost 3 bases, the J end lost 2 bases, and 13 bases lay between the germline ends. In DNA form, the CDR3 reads TGTGCCAGCAGCTTGCGGGGAAGGAACAACTATGGCTACACCTTC. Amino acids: CASSLRGRNNYGYTF.

This chain's CDR3 is CASSLALTGSIAGELFF. CDR3 nucleotides: TGTGCCAGCAGCTTAGCGTTAACAGGATCAATTGCCGGGGAGCTGTTTTTT. The chain is built from TRBV7-2 and TRBJ2-2, with a weak D call TRBD1 (5 bases). Trimming removed 0 bases at V and 6 bases at J, with 17 bases between. The CDR3 has 17 amino acids. In germline, CDR1 is SGHTA, CDR2 FQGNSA.

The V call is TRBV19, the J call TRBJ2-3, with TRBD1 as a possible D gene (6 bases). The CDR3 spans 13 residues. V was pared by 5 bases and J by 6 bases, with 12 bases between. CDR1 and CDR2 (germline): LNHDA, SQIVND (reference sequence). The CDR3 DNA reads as TGTGCCAGTAGTCCCAGGGGCCTGGATACGCAGTATTTT. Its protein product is CASSPRGLDTQYF. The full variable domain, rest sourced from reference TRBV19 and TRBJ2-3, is DGGITQSPKYLFRKEGQNVTLSCEQNLNHDAMYWYRQDPGQGLRLIYYSQIVNDFQKGDIAEGYSVSREKKESFPLTVTSAQKNPTAFYLCASSPRGLDTQYFGPGTRLTVL.

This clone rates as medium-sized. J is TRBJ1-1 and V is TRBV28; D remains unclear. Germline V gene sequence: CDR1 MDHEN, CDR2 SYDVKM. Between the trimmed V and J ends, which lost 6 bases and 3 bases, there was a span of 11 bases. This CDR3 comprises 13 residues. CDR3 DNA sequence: TGTGCCAGCAGGAAGGGCACCTACACTGAAGCTTTCTTT. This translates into CASRKGTYTEAFF.

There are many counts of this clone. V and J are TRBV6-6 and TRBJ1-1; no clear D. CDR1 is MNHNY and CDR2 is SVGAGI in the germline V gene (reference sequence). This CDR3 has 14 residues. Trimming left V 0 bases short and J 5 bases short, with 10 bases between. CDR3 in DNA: TGTGCCAGCAGTTACTCGAAGGTCTCGACTGAAGCTTTCTTT. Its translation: CASSYSKVSTEAFF.

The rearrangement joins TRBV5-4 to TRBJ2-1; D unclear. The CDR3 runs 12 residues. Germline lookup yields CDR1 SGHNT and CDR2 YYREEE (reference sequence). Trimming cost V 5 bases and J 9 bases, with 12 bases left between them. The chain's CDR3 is CASSSDRLEQFF. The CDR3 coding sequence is TGTGCCAGCAGTTCCGACCGGCTTGAGCAGTTCTTC.

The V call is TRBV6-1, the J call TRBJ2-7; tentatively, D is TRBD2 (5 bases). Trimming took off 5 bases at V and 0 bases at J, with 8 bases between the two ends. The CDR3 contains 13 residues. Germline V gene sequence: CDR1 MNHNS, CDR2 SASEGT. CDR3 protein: CASSLEVSYEQYF. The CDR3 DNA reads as TGTGCCAGCAGTTTGGAGGTCTCCTACGAGCAGTACTTC.

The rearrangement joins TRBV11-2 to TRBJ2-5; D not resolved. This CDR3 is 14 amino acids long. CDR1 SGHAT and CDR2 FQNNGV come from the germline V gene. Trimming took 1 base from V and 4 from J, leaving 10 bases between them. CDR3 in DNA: TGTGCCAGCAGCTTAGTGGATAGGAGAGAGACCCAGTACTTC. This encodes CASSLVDRRETQYF.

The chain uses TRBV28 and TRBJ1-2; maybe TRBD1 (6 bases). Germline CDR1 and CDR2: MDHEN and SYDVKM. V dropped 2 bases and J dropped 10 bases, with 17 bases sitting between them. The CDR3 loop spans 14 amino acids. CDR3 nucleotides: TGTGCCAGCAGTTTAGGGGGACATACCTGGCACTACACCTTC. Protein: CASSLGGHTWHYTF.

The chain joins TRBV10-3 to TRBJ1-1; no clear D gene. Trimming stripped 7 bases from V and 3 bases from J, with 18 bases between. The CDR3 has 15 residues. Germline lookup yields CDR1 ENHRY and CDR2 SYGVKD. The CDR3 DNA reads TGTGCCATCAAAGGGTACGCAGACTGGGACACTGAAGCTTTCTTT. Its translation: CAIKGYADWDTEAFF.

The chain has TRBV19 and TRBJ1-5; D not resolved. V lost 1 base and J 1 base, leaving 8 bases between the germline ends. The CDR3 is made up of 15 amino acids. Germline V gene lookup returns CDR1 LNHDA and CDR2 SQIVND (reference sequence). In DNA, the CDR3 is TGTGCCAGTAGTATAGTTCAAGGGAGCAATCAGCCCCAGCATTTT. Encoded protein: CASSIVQGSNQPQHF.

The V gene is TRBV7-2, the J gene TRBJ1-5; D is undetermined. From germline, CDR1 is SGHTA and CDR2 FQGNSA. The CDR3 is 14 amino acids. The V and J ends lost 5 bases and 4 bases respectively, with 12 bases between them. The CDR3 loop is CASSPLGPNQPQHF. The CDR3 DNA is TGTGCCAGCAGCCCCCTGGGCCCAAATCAGCCCCAGCATTTT.

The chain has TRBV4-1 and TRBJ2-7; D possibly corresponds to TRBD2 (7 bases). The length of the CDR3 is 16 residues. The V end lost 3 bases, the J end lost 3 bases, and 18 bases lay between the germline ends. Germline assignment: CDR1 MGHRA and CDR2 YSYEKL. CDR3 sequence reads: CASSHLGGTFDYEQYF. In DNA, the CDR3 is TGCGCCAGCAGCCACCTCGGGGGGACATTCGACTACGAGCAGTACTTC.

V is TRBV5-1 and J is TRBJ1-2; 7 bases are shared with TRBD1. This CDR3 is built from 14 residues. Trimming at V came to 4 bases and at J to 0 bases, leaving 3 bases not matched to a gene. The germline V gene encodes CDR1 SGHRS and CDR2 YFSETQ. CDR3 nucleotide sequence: TGCGCCAGCAGCCCTCAGGGGGCTAACTATGGCTACACCTTC. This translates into CASSPQGANYGYTF.

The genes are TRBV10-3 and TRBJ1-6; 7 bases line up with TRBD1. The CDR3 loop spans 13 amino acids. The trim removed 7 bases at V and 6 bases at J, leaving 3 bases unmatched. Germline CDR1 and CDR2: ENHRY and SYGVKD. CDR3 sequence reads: CAINGQANSPLHF. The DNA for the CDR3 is TGTGCCATCAACGGACAGGCTAATTCACCCCTCCACTTT.

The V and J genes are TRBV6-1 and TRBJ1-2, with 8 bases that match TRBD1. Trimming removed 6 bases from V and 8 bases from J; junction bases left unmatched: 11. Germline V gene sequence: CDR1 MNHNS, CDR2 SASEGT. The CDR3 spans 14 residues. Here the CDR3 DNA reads TGTGCCAGCAGCATGCGGGACAGGACTAGCGGCTACACCTTC. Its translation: CASSMRDRTSGYTF.

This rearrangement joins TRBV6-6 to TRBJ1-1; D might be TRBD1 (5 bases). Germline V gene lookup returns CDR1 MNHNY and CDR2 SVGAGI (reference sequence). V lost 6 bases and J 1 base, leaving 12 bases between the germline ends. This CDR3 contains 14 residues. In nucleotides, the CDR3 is TGTGCCAGCAGGGAGACAGTTTGGAACACTGAAGCTTTCTTT. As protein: CASRETVWNTEAFF.

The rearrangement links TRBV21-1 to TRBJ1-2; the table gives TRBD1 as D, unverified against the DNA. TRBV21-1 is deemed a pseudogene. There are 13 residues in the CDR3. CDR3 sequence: CASSSVRNYGYTF. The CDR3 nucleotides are TGTGCCAGCAGCAGTGTCAGGAATTATGGCTACACCTTC.